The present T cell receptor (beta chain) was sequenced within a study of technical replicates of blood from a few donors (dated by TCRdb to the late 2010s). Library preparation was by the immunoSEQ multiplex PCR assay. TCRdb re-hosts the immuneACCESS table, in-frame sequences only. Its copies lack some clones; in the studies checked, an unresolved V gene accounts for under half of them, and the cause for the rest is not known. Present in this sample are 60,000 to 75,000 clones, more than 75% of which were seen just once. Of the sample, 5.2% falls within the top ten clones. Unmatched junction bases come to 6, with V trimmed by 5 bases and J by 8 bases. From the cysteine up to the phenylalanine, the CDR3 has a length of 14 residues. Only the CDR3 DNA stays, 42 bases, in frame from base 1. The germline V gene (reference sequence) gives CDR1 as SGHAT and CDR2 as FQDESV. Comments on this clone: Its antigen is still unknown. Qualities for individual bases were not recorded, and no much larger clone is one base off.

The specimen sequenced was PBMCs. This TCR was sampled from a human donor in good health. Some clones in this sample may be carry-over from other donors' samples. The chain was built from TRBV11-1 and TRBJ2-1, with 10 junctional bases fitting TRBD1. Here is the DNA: TGTGCCAGCAGCAAAGACAGGGGGCTCTATGAGCAGTTCTTC. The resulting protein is CASSKDRGLYEQFF.